These T cell receptor beta chains were read from a single sample in a study of T cell clones after liver transplantation. The method was immunoSEQ multiplex PCR; TCRdb's version includes in-frame clones alone and lacks a portion of them. This table has under 12,000 clones, roughly 70% appearing once. The sequencing used CD4+ T cells from blood, collected approximately 29 months after liver transplant. These receptors were taken from a human patient who received a liver transplant. Some of the T cells might come from the graft donor. CDR3s include the opening cysteine and the closing phenylalanine or tryptophan. D genes are given only for firm matches. Rows may omit the clone size; those that give it use once, few, many or a size class.

v_call	d_call	clone_size	j_call	cdr3_aa	cdr3_nt
TRBV7-2	-	-	TRBJ2-7	CASSLDGMSYEQYF	TGTGCCAGCAGCCTGGACGGCATGTCCTACGAGCAGTACTTC
TRBV9	-	-	TRBJ2-3	CASSATGWSTDTQYF	TGTGCCAGCAGCGCTACGGGCTGGAGCACAGATACGCAGTATTTT
TRBV7-6	TRBD2	-	TRBJ2-3	CASSRWTSGGTDTQYF	TGTGCCAGCAGCCGATGGACTAGCGGAGGAACAGATACGCAGTATTTT
TRBV5-1	-	-	TRBJ2-5	CASSLIWEDTPVKTQYF	TGCGCCAGCAGCTTGATTTGGGAGGACACCCCCGTGAAGACCCAGTACTTC
TRBV7-9	TRBD2	-	TRBJ2-1	CASSPVSGGALNEQFF	TGTGCCAGCAGCCCCGTGAGCGGGGGGGCTTTAAATGAGCAGTTCTTC
TRBV13	-	few	TRBJ1-2	CASSSSRDIELFNYGYTF	TGTGCCAGCAGCTCTTCCCGGGACATCGAGCTATTCAACTATGGCTACACCTTC
TRBV6-5	-	-	TRBJ2-1	CASSFLDEQFF	TGTGCCAGCAGTTTTCTGGATGAGCAGTTCTTC
TRBV11-2	-	-	TRBJ2-1	CASSLDYTQFF	TGTGCCAGCAGCTTAGATTACACACAGTTCTTC
TRBV13	TRBD1	-	TRBJ1-1	CASSLAPLGGRAEAFF	TGTGCCAGCAGCTTAGCCCCTCTAGGGGGCAGGGCTGAAGCTTTCTTT
TRBV19	-	few	TRBJ2-6	CASSIGVPGANVLTF	TGTGCCAGTAGTATAGGGGTCCCTGGGGCCAACGTCCTGACTTTC
TRBV19	-	few	TRBJ2-7	CASSIDPPGAYEQYF	TGTGCCAGTAGTATAGACCCTCCAGGAGCCTACGAGCAGTACTTC
TRBV10-1	TRBD2	-	TRBJ2-1	CASSPTSGSSLLEQFF	TGCGCCAGCAGTCCCACTAGCGGGAGTTCCCTTCTTGAGCAGTTCTTC
TRBV4-1	TRBD1	-	TRBJ2-7	CASSLEGQGNDEQYF	TGCGCCAGCAGCCTGGAGGGACAGGGGAACGACGAGCAGTACTTC
TRBV4-1	-	-	TRBJ2-1	CASSQEGGLNYNEQFF	TGCGCCAGCAGCCAAGAAGGTGGCCTCAACTACAATGAGCAGTTCTTC
TRBV5-1	TRBD1	-	TRBJ2-3	CASSPGQVVSDTQYF	TGCGCCAGCAGCCCCGGACAGGTCGTATCAGATACGCAGTATTTT
TRBV5-6	-	-	TRBJ2-3	CASSFGNRDSFTDTQYF	TGTGCCAGCAGTTTCGGTAACCGGGACTCTTTCACAGATACGCAGTATTTT
TRBV29-1	-	few	TRBJ2-7	CSVPQGSEQYF	TGCAGCGTTCCTCAGGGATCCGAGCAGTACTTC
TRBV2	TRBD2	-	TRBJ2-1	CASPLELAGGGGKQFF	TGTGCCTCGCCCCTAGAGCTAGCGGGGGGGGGAGGGAAGCAGTTCTTC
TRBV5-6	TRBD1	-	TRBJ1-3	CASSGTGAFGNTIYF	TGTGCCAGCAGTGGGACAGGGGCTTTCGGAAACACCATATATTTT
TRBV7-9	-	-	TRBJ2-7	CASSLLIRDEQYF	TGTGCCAGCAGCCTGTTAATTCGAGACGAGCAGTACTTC
TRBV7-2	-	-	TRBJ2-4	CASSSGTLAKNIQYF	TGTGCCAGCAGCTCCGGGACTTTAGCCAAAAACATTCAGTACTTC
TRBV7-2	TRBD1	-	TRBJ1-5	CASSATGGLGQPQHF	TGTGCCAGCAGCGCGACAGGGGGCTTGGGTCAGCCCCAGCATTTT